The 15 T cell receptor beta chains below all came from one sample that was sequenced in a study of CD8+ T cells in alopecia areata. Extracted from the samples, RNA was reverse transcribed into cDNA to serve as the sequencing template. The protocol was immunoSEQ multiplex PCR, while the TCRdb copy is restricted to in-frame clones and leaves out a portion. Among 90,000 to 120,000 clones, 84% were seen once, and the ten largest hold around a quarter. Treatment here: oral pan-JAK inhibitor, 5-10 mg twice daily. Material: CD8+ T cells sorted from blood, obtained at week 24, from a patient treated with tofacitinib. Receptors originate from a human donor with alopecia areata.

On this clone itself: An end of the junction does not agree with germline; a read error may underlie this. The chain is built from TRBV7-7 and TRBJ2-7; D is ambiguous. Germline V gives CDR1 SSHAT, CDR2 FNYEAQ (reference sequence). The length of the CDR3 is 15 residues. The CDR3 protein is CASSLVATLMSEQYF. CDR3 DNA sequence: TGTGCTAGCAGCTTAGTTGCCACCCTGATGAGCGAGCAGTACTTC. The whole variable domain, filled in from reference TRBV7-7 and TRBJ2-7, reads GAGVSQSPRYKVTKRGQDVTLRCDPISSHATLYWYQQALGQGPEFLTYFNYEAQPDKSGLPSDRFSAERPEGSISTLTIQRTEQRDSAMYRCASSLVATLMSEQYFGPGTRLTVT.

This chain joins TRBV7-6 and TRBJ2-7, with TRBD1 as a possible D gene (5 bases). Germline V gene sequence: CDR1 SGHVS, CDR2 FNYEAQ. The CDR3 totals 11 residues. V lost 5 bases and J 3 bases, leaving 5 bases between the germline ends. CDR3 nucleotide sequence: TGTGCCAGCAGCGACAGCTACGAGCAGTACTTC. It codes for CASSDSYEQYF. Using reference TRBV7-6 and TRBJ2-7 for the parts outside the CDR3, the full variable domain is GAGVSQSPRYKVTKRGQDVALRCDPISGHVSLYWYRQALGQGPEFLTYFNYEAQQDKSGLPNDRFSAERPEGSISTLTIQRTEQRDSAMYRCASSDSYEQYFGPGTRLTVT.

The chain combines TRBV7-9 with TRBJ2-3; TRBD1 agrees at 10 bases. The CDR3 is made up of 16 amino acids. Germline CDR1 reads SEHNR; CDR2 reads FQNEAQ (reference sequence). The J segment lost 3 bases and the V segment lost 6 bases, leaving 9 bases of the junction unmatched. The CDR3 DNA is TGTGCCAGCAGAGACTTAGGGACAGGGGAAACAGATACGCAGTATTTT. This translates into CASRDLGTGETDTQYF.

The sample holds a few counts of this clone. The V and J genes are TRBV6-6 and TRBJ1-5; D is perhaps TRBD1 (6 bases). Deletions cut 6 bases from V and 2 bases from J, with 17 bases between. This CDR3 is 16 amino acids long. Germline V gene lookup returns CDR1 MNHNY and CDR2 SVGAGI (reference sequence). The CDR3 DNA follows: TGTGCCAGCAGCTCGATCAGGGGAACTGGCAATCAGCCCCAGCATTTT. Translated, it gives CASSSIRGTGNQPQHF.

The CDR3 coding sequence is TGCAGCGTTGGTCCTAGCGGGGGGGAAAATGAGCAGTTCTTC. It specifies CSVGPSGGENEQFF. The gene calls are TRBV29-1 and TRBJ2-1; 12 nucleotides align to TRBD2. V shed 4 bases and J 7 bases; nucleotides not matched to a gene: 5. CDR3 size: 14 residues. CDR1 is SQVTM, CDR2 ANQGSEA, per germline.

In its sample, this clone was seen once. CDR3 residues: CAIQLAGESYEQYF. The DNA of the CDR3 is TGTGCCATCCAACTAGCGGGGGAGTCCTACGAGCAGTACTTC. The V call is TRBV10-3, the J call TRBJ2-7, with 11 bases that match TRBD2. Germline loops: CDR1 ENHRY, CDR2 SYGVKD. This CDR3 has 14 amino acids. After removal of 8 bases from V and 1 base from J, the junction contained 4 bases not matched to a gene.

In DNA form, the CDR3 reads TGTGCCAGCAGCTGGGGGCCCGCGCTAGCGGCACAAGAGACCCAGTACTTC. Translated: CASSWGPALAAQETQYF. The genes are TRBV5-6 and TRBJ2-5; a possible D gene is TRBD2 (7 bases). Trimming pared 3 bases from V and 2 bases from J, leaving 20 bases between. The germline V gene has CDR1 SGHDT and CDR2 YYEEEE. The CDR3 length is 17 residues.

The chain uses TRBV27 and TRBJ1-5, with D unclear. Germline V gene lookup returns CDR1 MNHEY and CDR2 SMNVEV (reference sequence). The CDR3 is 13 amino acids. V lost 6 bases and J 12 bases, leaving 18 bases between the germline ends. The CDR3 DNA is TGTGCCAGCAGCCCCAACCCAATTTTGTACCAGCATTTT. This encodes CASSPNPILYQHF.

V usage is TRBV6-5 and J usage is TRBJ1-5; D is undetermined. Germline V gives CDR1 MNHEY, CDR2 SVGAGI. Trimming cost V 2 bases and J 2 bases, with 7 bases left between them. The CDR3 is 14 residues long. For the CDR3, the DNA is TGTGCCAGCAGTTACGGGTACGGCAATCAGCCCCAGCATTTT. Residues: CASSYGYGNQPQHF.

In DNA form, the CDR3 reads TGCGCCAGCAGGATCCGGGACACAGACTATGGCTACACCTTC. Protein sequence: CASRIRDTDYGYTF. This chain joins TRBV4-1 and TRBJ1-2; D is possibly TRBD1 (6 bases). The germline V gene has CDR1 MGHRA and CDR2 YSYEKL. The CDR3 consists of 14 residues. The germline V and J ends were trimmed by 6 bases and 3 bases, with 14 bases remaining between them.

The chain joins TRBV2 to TRBJ2-7, with D tentatively TRBD2 (6 bases). Germline CDR1 reads SNHLY; CDR2 reads FYNNEI. The length of the CDR3 is 13 residues. Trimming removed 6 bases at V and 3 bases at J, with 12 bases between. The CDR3 region is CASRPGTHYEQYF. The DNA for the CDR3 is TGTGCCAGCAGACCGGGGACTCACTACGAGCAGTACTTC.

This sequence joins TRBV6-6 and TRBJ2-2, with a possible D match to TRBD1 (6 bases). This CDR3 region has 13 residues. Germline CDR1 and CDR2: MNHNY and SVGAGI (reference sequence). The V gene lost 6 bases and the J gene lost 5 bases, with 10 bases spanning the gap. The chain's CDR3 is CASSTGLTGELFF. CDR3 nucleotide sequence: TGTGCCAGCAGCACAGGGTTGACCGGGGAGCTGTTTTTT.

The rearrangement uses TRBV5-1 and TRBJ2-3, with 12 nucleotides matching TRBD2. Germline CDR1 is SGHRS and CDR2 is YFSETQ. The CDR3 covers 20 residues. V shed 4 bases and J 4 bases; nucleotides not matched to a gene: 19. CDR3: CASSPQGHQGTSGFSDTQYF. DNA of the CDR3: TGCGCCAGCAGCCCCCAGGGACACCAGGGGACTAGCGGGTTCTCAGATACGCAGTATTTT.

This clone has just one count. V gene TRBV7-6 combines with J gene TRBJ1-1; D unclear. The CDR3 totals 15 residues. Germline V gene lookup returns CDR1 SGHVS and CDR2 FNYEAQ. Trimming took off 1 base at V and 5 bases at J, with 14 bases between the two ends. CDR3 residues: CASSLGTSGRTEAFF. The CDR3 coding sequence is TGTGCCAGCAGCTTAGGTACCTCGGGAAGGACTGAAGCTTTCTTT.

V usage is TRBV5-1 and J usage is TRBJ2-1; a weak D match, TRBD2 (6 bases). Germline V gene lookup returns CDR1 SGHRS and CDR2 YFSETQ. Trimming removed 3 bases from V and 1 base from J, with 20 bases in between. The CDR3 length is 18 residues. CDR3 sequence: CASSSISGEAMSYNEQFF. The CDR3 coding sequence is TGCGCCAGCAGCTCGATATCCGGGGAGGCGATGTCCTACAATGAGCAGTTCTTC. The full variable domain, with the rest looked up from reference TRBV5-1 and TRBJ2-1, is KAGVTQTPRYLIKTRGQQVTLSCSPISGHRSVSWYQQTPGQGLQFLFEYFSETQRNKGNFPGRFSGRQFSNSRSEMNVSTLELGDSALYLCASSSISGEAMSYNEQFFGPGTRLTVL.